This T cell receptor beta chain is drawn from a study of a mutant IDH1 vaccine in newly diagnosed glioma. The overall study: Patients in the study were vaccinated eight times, receiving shots in weeks 1, 3, 5, 7, 11, 15, 19 and 23. Therapy received beforehand was radiotherapy, temozolomide, or both, with most patients given both. The treated population exhibited a male proportion of about 60%, a female proportion of about 40%, and a mean age of roughly 39 years.

V lost 3 bases to trimming and J lost 5 bases, with 13 bases between them. Germline V gene data show CDR1 as SGHTA and CDR2 as FQGNSA. The CDR3 contains 14 residues. For this clone: What it recognizes is unknown.

Study conclusions and caveats: Pseudoprogression seemed unlinked to shifts in top peripheral T cell clonotypes.

TCRdb keeps only in-frame clones here, not all; method: immunoSEQ multiplex PCR. In the table there are about 38,000 clones, roughly four fifths of which are singletons. The time point is: week 5, during vaccination. Every vaccination contained 300 ug of the mutant IDH1 20-mer peptide and was paired with topical imiquimod. The receptor comes from a man between 45 and 60 years old with glioma. Sequenced here: PBMCs, sampled from a glioma patient whose treatment included an IDH1 peptide vaccine. The chain couples TRBV7-2 to TRBJ1-2; D unresolved. CDR3 residues: CASSFLTPRYGYTF. The CDR3 DNA follows: TGTGCCAGCAGCTTCTTGACACCTCGGTATGGCTACACCTTC.